The rows below give T cell receptor beta chains drawn from one sample of a study of blood T cell repertoires in COVID-19. Here immunoSEQ multiplex PCR was the method, and the copy in TCRdb shows in-frame clones only, minus some. The sample yields approximately 500,000 clones, about 89% seen once. The material sequenced was peripheral blood. The receptors here all came from a woman in her forties or fifties with COVID-19, enrolled during active disease. The CDR3 runs from the conserved cysteine through the conserved F or W. A D gene is named only where the DNA matches it firmly. Clone size, where shown, is once, few, many, or a class for clones that have expanded.

D gene: TRBD1; clone size: NA; J gene: TRBJ1-1; V gene: TRBV3-1/TRBV3-2; CDR3 protein: CASSEYGVGTGRPTMNTEAFF; CDR3 DNA: TGTGCCAGCAGCGAATACGGAGTCGGGACAGGGAGACCCACAATGAACACTGAAGCTTTCTTT
D gene: NA; clone size: NA; J gene: TRBJ1-2; V gene: TRBV5-6; CDR3 protein: CASSPSVNYGYTF; CDR3 DNA: TGTGCCAGCAGCCCCAGTGTTAACTATGGCTACACCTTC
D gene: NA; clone size: NA; J gene: TRBJ2-7; V gene: TRBV5-5; CDR3 protein: CASSYGTGDYEQYF; CDR3 DNA: TGTGCCAGCAGCTACGGAACAGGCGACTACGAGCAGTACTTC
D gene: NA; clone size: NA; J gene: TRBJ2-5; V gene: TRBV10-2; CDR3 protein: CASSESRRGSAQYF; CDR3 DNA: TGCGCCAGCAGTGAGTCGAGGAGGGGATCGGCCCAGTACTTC
D gene: NA; clone size: NA; J gene: TRBJ1-5; V gene: TRBV5-8; CDR3 protein: CASSLDRAQPQHF; CDR3 DNA: TGTGCCAGCAGCTTGGACAGGGCGCAGCCCCAGCATTTT
D gene: NA; clone size: NA; J gene: TRBJ1-6; V gene: TRBV19; CDR3 protein: CASSIGGRDNSPLHF; CDR3 DNA: TGTGCCAGTAGTATAGGGGGCCGGGATAATTCACCCCTCCACTTT
D gene: NA; clone size: NA; J gene: TRBJ2-1; V gene: TRBV5-1; CDR3 protein: CASSRQGEQFF; CDR3 DNA: TGCGCCAGCAGCAGGCAGGGTGAGCAGTTCTTC
D gene: TRBD1; clone size: NA; J gene: TRBJ1-1; V gene: TRBV10-3; CDR3 protein: CAIRPQQGGTEAFF; CDR3 DNA: TGTGCCATCAGACCACAACAGGGGGGGACTGAAGCTTTCTTT
D gene: NA; clone size: NA; J gene: TRBJ2-5; V gene: TRBV11-2; CDR3 protein: CASSLDLARVAAQETQYF; CDR3 DNA: TGTGCCAGCAGCTTAGATCTCGCCCGGGTAGCGGCCCAAGAGACCCAGTACTTC
D gene: TRBD1; clone size: NA; J gene: TRBJ1-1; V gene: TRBV29-1; CDR3 protein: CSVEWGQGALNTEAFF; CDR3 DNA: TGCAGCGTTGAGTGGGGACAGGGGGCTTTGAACACTGAAGCTTTCTTT
D gene: TRBD1; clone size: NA; J gene: TRBJ2-7; V gene: TRBV5-6; CDR3 protein: CASSAGQAYEQYF; CDR3 DNA: TGTGCCAGCAGCGCCGGACAGGCCTACGAGCAGTACTTC
D gene: TRBD2; clone size: NA; J gene: TRBJ2-3; V gene: TRBV11-2; CDR3 protein: CASRLAGGTDTQYF; CDR3 DNA: TGTGCCAGCCGATTAGCGGGGGGCACAGATACGCAGTATTTT
D gene: TRBD1; clone size: once; J gene: TRBJ2-2; V gene: TRBV4-1; CDR3 protein: CASSLGQGGELFF; CDR3 DNA: TGCGCCAGCAGCCTGGGACAGGGAGGGGAGCTGTTTTTT
D gene: NA; clone size: NA; J gene: TRBJ1-2; V gene: TRBV10-3; CDR3 protein: CATTRELRQGYTF; CDR3 DNA: TGTGCCACCACGAGAGAGTTGAGGCAGGGCTACACCTTC
D gene: TRBD1; clone size: NA; J gene: TRBJ1-4; V gene: TRBV7-3; CDR3 protein: CASSLTPLDRELFF; CDR3 DNA: TGTGCCAGCAGCTTAACCCCCTTAGACAGGGAACTGTTTTTT
D gene: NA; clone size: NA; J gene: TRBJ1-1; V gene: TRBV9; CDR3 protein: CASSVVESGEAFF; CDR3 DNA: TGTGCCAGCAGCGTAGTAGAATCGGGTGAAGCTTTCTTT
D gene: TRBD1; clone size: NA; J gene: TRBJ2-3; V gene: TRBV27; CDR3 protein: CASSSRDRGTQYF; CDR3 DNA: TGTGCCAGCAGTTCCCGGGACAGAGGTACGCAGTATTTT
D gene: TRBD2; clone size: few; J gene: TRBJ2-7; V gene: TRBV27; CDR3 protein: CASSLRSLAGQTYEQYF; CDR3 DNA: TGTGCCAGCAGTTTACGAAGCCTAGCGGGGCAGACCTACGAGCAGTACTTC
D gene: NA; clone size: NA; J gene: TRBJ2-4; V gene: TRBV5-1; CDR3 protein: CASSWTAGGGKNIQYF; CDR3 DNA: TGCGCCAGCAGCTGGACAGCTGGGGGGGGGAAAAACATTCAGTACTTC
D gene: TRBD1; clone size: NA; J gene: TRBJ1-2; V gene: TRBV6-5; CDR3 protein: CASSRDRGRLNGYTF; CDR3 DNA: TGTGCCAGCAGTCGCGACAGGGGGCGCCTAAATGGCTACACCTTC
D gene: NA; clone size: NA; J gene: TRBJ1-3; V gene: TRBV6-5; CDR3 protein: CASSLTGLSGNTIYF; CDR3 DNA: TGTGCCAGCAGTCTGACAGGCCTCTCTGGAAACACCATATATTTT
D gene: NA; clone size: NA; J gene: TRBJ1-1; V gene: TRBV27; CDR3 protein: CASSLGTLNTEAFF; CDR3 DNA: TGTGCCAGCAGTTTAGGGACATTGAACACTGAAGCTTTCTTT
D gene: TRBD1; clone size: NA; J gene: TRBJ1-1; V gene: TRBV5-1; CDR3 protein: CASSQQGGNTEAFF; CDR3 DNA: TGCGCCAGCAGCCAGCAGGGGGGTAACACTGAAGCTTTCTTT
D gene: TRBD1; clone size: NA; J gene: TRBJ1-6; V gene: TRBV5-1; CDR3 protein: CASSLDRGNSPLHF; CDR3 DNA: TGCGCCAGCAGCTTGGACAGGGGGAATTCACCCCTCCACTTT
D gene: NA; clone size: NA; J gene: TRBJ2-1; V gene: TRBV28; CDR3 protein: CASSSSRTGHAEQFF; CDR3 DNA: NA
D gene: TRBD2; clone size: NA; J gene: TRBJ2-2; V gene: TRBV7-6; CDR3 protein: CASSLEAGDNGELFF; CDR3 DNA: TGTGCCAGCAGCTTAGAAGCGGGGGACAACGGGGAGCTGTTTTTT
D gene: NA; clone size: once; J gene: TRBJ2-7; V gene: TRBV28; CDR3 protein: CASSLAPREQYF; CDR3 DNA: TGTGCCAGCAGTTTAGCTCCGCGCGAGCAGTACTTC
D gene: NA; clone size: NA; J gene: TRBJ2-2; V gene: TRBV7-5; CDR3 protein: CARSLEVRGQEVAGELFF; CDR3 DNA: TGTGCCAGAAGCTTAGAGGTGAGGGGGCAGGAGGTGGCCGGGGAGCTGTTTTTT
D gene: NA; clone size: NA; J gene: TRBJ1-2; V gene: TRBV27; CDR3 protein: CASSSRGDMLTRGYGYTF; CDR3 DNA: TGTGCCAGCAGTTCCAGGGGAGATATGCTTACAAGGGGCTATGGCTACACCTTC
D gene: TRBD1; clone size: NA; J gene: TRBJ1-4; V gene: TRBV19; CDR3 protein: CASRPGGTSNEKLFF; CDR3 DNA: TGTGCCAGTAGGCCAGGGGGGACTTCCAATGAAAAACTGTTTTTT
D gene: NA; clone size: NA; J gene: TRBJ1-2; V gene: TRBV6-1; CDR3 protein: CASSETTRLGYTF; CDR3 DNA: TGTGCCAGCAGTGAAACGACACGTCTTGGCTACACCTTC
D gene: NA; clone size: NA; J gene: TRBJ2-5; V gene: TRBV6-2/TRBV6-3; CDR3 protein: CASSLVPGAEETQYF; CDR3 DNA: TGTGCCAGCAGTTTAGTTCCAGGGGCAGAAGAGACCCAGTACTTC
D gene: TRBD1; clone size: NA; J gene: TRBJ1-1; V gene: TRBV4-2; CDR3 protein: CASSRTGGLNTEAFF; CDR3 DNA: TGTGCCAGCAGCCGGACAGGGGGCCTGAACACTGAAGCTTTCTTT
D gene: TRBD2; clone size: once; J gene: TRBJ2-3; V gene: TRBV24-1; CDR3 protein: CATSTSGGNVDTQYF; CDR3 DNA: TGTGCCACCTCCACGAGCGGGGGGAACGTAGATACGCAGTATTTT
D gene: NA; clone size: NA; J gene: TRBJ1-2; V gene: TRBV21-1; CDR3 protein: CASSPRGIDGYTF; CDR3 DNA: TGTGCCAGCAGCCCCCGGGGGATCGATGGCTACACCTTC
D gene: NA; clone size: NA; J gene: TRBJ1-1; V gene: TRBV12-3/TRBV12-4; CDR3 protein: CASRPTRGTEAFF; CDR3 DNA: TGTGCCAGCAGACCAACCCGAGGCACTGAAGCTTTCTTT
D gene: NA; clone size: NA; J gene: TRBJ1-5; V gene: TRBV2; CDR3 protein: CASSAGDIGEPQHF; CDR3 DNA: TGTGCCAGCAGTGCTGGGGACATCGGGGAGCCCCAGCATTTT
D gene: TRBD1; clone size: NA; J gene: TRBJ1-2; V gene: TRBV5-1; CDR3 protein: CASSLTTGEGGYTF; CDR3 DNA: TGCGCCAGCAGCTTGACGACAGGGGAGGGTGGCTACACCTTC
D gene: TRBD1; clone size: NA; J gene: TRBJ1-1; V gene: TRBV7-9; CDR3 protein: CASSLGVTGVNTEAFF; CDR3 DNA: TGTGCCAGCAGCTTAGGAGTGACAGGGGTGAACACTGAAGCTTTCTTT
D gene: NA; clone size: NA; J gene: TRBJ1-6; V gene: TRBV2; CDR3 protein: CASSVGVESSPLHF; CDR3 DNA: TGTGCCAGCAGTGTAGGGGTCGAGAGTTCACCCCTCCACTTT
D gene: NA; clone size: once; J gene: TRBJ1-1; V gene: TRBV27; CDR3 protein: CASSLWRETEAFF; CDR3 DNA: TGTGCCAGCAGTTTATGGAGGGAAACTGAAGCTTTCTTT
D gene: NA; clone size: once; J gene: TRBJ1-3; V gene: TRBV27; CDR3 protein: CASSLLGGVRNTIYF; CDR3 DNA: TGTGCCAGCAGTTTACTAGGGGGTGTAAGAAACACCATATATTTT
D gene: NA; clone size: NA; J gene: TRBJ1-5; V gene: TRBV6-5; CDR3 protein: CASRNRVRNQPQHF; CDR3 DNA: TGTGCCAGCAGGAACAGGGTGAGGAATCAGCCCCAGCATTTT
D gene: NA; clone size: NA; J gene: TRBJ1-2; V gene: TRBV3-1/TRBV3-2; CDR3 protein: CASSQESGVGGYTF; CDR3 DNA: TGTGCCAGCAGCCAAGAAAGTGGAGTGGGTGGCTACACCTTC
D gene: NA; clone size: NA; J gene: TRBJ1-1; V gene: TRBV7-8; CDR3 protein: CASSLARAPGTEAFF; CDR3 DNA: TGTGCCAGCAGCTTAGCGCGGGCCCCGGGTACTGAAGCTTTCTTT
D gene: NA; clone size: NA; J gene: TRBJ2-3; V gene: TRBV6-1; CDR3 protein: CASSDIGADTQYF; CDR3 DNA: TGTGCCAGCAGTGATATAGGGGCAGATACGCAGTATTTT
D gene: TRBD1; clone size: NA; J gene: TRBJ1-4; V gene: TRBV29-1; CDR3 protein: CSVGTGVTNEKLFF; CDR3 DNA: TGCAGCGTTGGGACAGGGGTAACTAATGAAAAACTGTTTTTT
D gene: TRBD1; clone size: NA; J gene: TRBJ1-2; V gene: TRBV5-1; CDR3 protein: CASSWWTGDNYGYTF; CDR3 DNA: TGCGCCAGCAGCTGGTGGACAGGGGACAACTATGGCTACACCTTC